The 28 T cell receptor beta chains in this list originate from one sample, sequenced in a study of control samples from healthy donors and cancer patients. Assay used: immunoSEQ multiplex PCR; TCRdb lists only in-frame clones, some missing. The profile shows some 79,000 clones, more than 75% of them singletons. The sequencing input was blood. These receptors originate from a woman aged 45-60 years in good health.

The chain uses TRBV7-9 and TRBJ2-4, with a weak D call TRBD1 (8 bases). CDR3 size: 13 residues. V was cut by 3 bases and J by 8 bases, with 11 bases left in between. CDR1 and CDR2 from the germline V gene are SEHNR and FQNEAQ (reference sequence). CDR3 protein: CASSFTGGDIQYF. The CDR3 coding sequence is TGTGCCAGCAGCTTCACAGGGGGGGACATTCAGTACTTC.

This rearrangement joins TRBV7-8 to TRBJ2-1; TRBD2 aligns across 8 bases. The germline V gene encodes CDR1 SGHVS and CDR2 FQNEAQ. Trimming removed 1 base from V and 3 bases from J; junction bases left unmatched: 8. The CDR3 runs 17 residues. The CDR3 region has the DNA TGTGCCAGCAGCTTAGTTGTAGCGGGAAGCTTCTACAATGAGCAGTTCTTC. Protein sequence: CASSLVVAGSFYNEQFF.

A few counts support this clone. This rearrangement joins TRBV27 to TRBJ2-7; TRBD1 matches 7 bases. J was trimmed by 2 bases and V by 0 bases; bases with no gene match: 1. Germline V gene sequence: CDR1 MNHEY, CDR2 SMNVEV (reference sequence). The CDR3 extends over 14 amino acids. CDR3 bases: TGTGCCAGCAGTTTATCGACAGGGCCCTACGAGCAGTACTTC. It yields the protein CASSLSTGPYEQYF.

V usage is TRBV28 and J usage is TRBJ2-3; 7 bases map to TRBD2. The V gene's germline CDR1 is MDHEN and CDR2 SYDVKM. CDR3 size: 15 residues. With 2 bases clipped from V and 5 bases from J, the junction kept 7 bases outside the gene matches. In DNA, the CDR3 is TGTGCCAGCAGTTTAATGGCGGGAGTTATAGATACGCAGTATTTT. It translates to CASSLMAGVIDTQYF.

This clone turned up a few times. The chain has TRBV5-1 and TRBJ2-1, with 10 positions matching TRBD1. This CDR3 is 16 amino acids long. Germline CDR1 reads SGHRS; CDR2 reads YFSETQ. The ends lost 3 bases at V and 4 bases at J; junction bases unmatched: 7. CDR3 protein: CASSSAGQGNYNEQFF. CDR3 coding DNA: TGCGCCAGCAGCTCTGCGGGACAGGGGAATTACAATGAGCAGTTCTTC. The variable domain in full, completed from reference TRBV5-1 and TRBJ2-1, reads KAGVTQTPRYLIKTRGQQVTLSCSPISGHRSVSWYQQTPGQGLQFLFEYFSETQRNKGNFPGRFSGRQFSNSRSEMNVSTLELGDSALYLCASSSAGQGNYNEQFFGPGTRLTVL.

This clone has only one observation. V usage is TRBV5-1 and J usage is TRBJ2-1, with 11 positions matching TRBD2. J was trimmed by 9 bases and V by 2 bases; bases with no gene match: 10. The germline V gene encodes CDR1 SGHRS and CDR2 YFSETQ. This CDR3 is 16 amino acids long. In nucleotides, the CDR3 is TGCGCCAGCAGCTTATACTCCGGGACTAGCGGCGGTGAGCAGTTCTTC. Translation: CASSLYSGTSGGEQFF.

The V gene is TRBV2, the J gene TRBJ1-2; D is unresolved. The CDR3 totals 13 residues. Deletions cut 4 bases from V and 3 bases from J, with 9 bases between. Germline V gene lookup returns CDR1 SNHLY and CDR2 FYNNEI. CDR3 amino acids: CASSGITDYGYTF. The CDR3 DNA reads TGTGCCAGCAGTGGGATCACCGACTATGGCTACACCTTC.

The chain links TRBV29-1 to TRBJ2-3, with TRBD2 matching 9 bases. The CDR3 length is 16 residues. Germline loops: CDR1 SQVTM, CDR2 ANQGSEA. The junction had 15 bases not matched to a gene; V was cut back by 5 bases and J by 6 bases. Here the CDR3 DNA reads TGCAGCGTTTACGGAGAGGGGGGACTAGCTAGTGATACGCAGTATTTT. Translation gives CSVYGEGGLASDTQYF.

This rearrangement joins TRBV9 to TRBJ1-1, with no clear D. CDR1 SGDLS and CDR2 YYNGEE come from the germline V gene. Trimming shortened V by 0 bases and J by 1 base, and 7 bases separated the two germline ends. The CDR3 is 14 amino acids. CDR3 in DNA: TGTGCCAGCAGCGTAGAACCTGAGAACACTGAAGCTTTCTTT. Its translation: CASSVEPENTEAFF.

This clone was found a few times. This chain joins TRBV3-1 (or the pseudogene TRBV3-2) and TRBJ2-3, with D perhaps given as TRBD1 or TRBD2 (6 bases each). The CDR3 spans 17 residues. Trimming removed 1 base from V and 1 base from J, with 15 bases in between. Germline loops: CDR1 LGHDT, CDR2 YNNKEL (reference sequence). In DNA, the CDR3 is TGTGCCAGCAGCCAAGTGGGGGGCGGGAAGGGCACAGATACGCAGTATTTT. Encoded protein: CASSQVGGGKGTDTQYF.

The genes are TRBV29-1 and TRBJ1-1; unclear D gene. The V end was cut by 7 bases, the J end by 0 bases, with 15 bases between. The CDR3 is made up of 14 amino acids. Germline V gene lookup returns CDR1 SQVTM and CDR2 ANQGSEA. Here the CDR3 DNA reads TGCAGCGCCCGACGCGGGCAGTTGAACACTGAAGCTTTCTTT. The encoded protein is CSARRGQLNTEAFF.

This rearrangement joins TRBV3-1 (or the pseudogene TRBV3-2) to TRBJ2-4; D is possibly TRBD1 or TRBD2 (5 bases each). The CDR3 length is 17 residues. Trimming removed 4 bases at V and 0 bases at J, with 16 bases between. Germline CDR1 is LGHDT and CDR2 is YNNKEL (reference sequence). The CDR3 DNA follows: TGTGCCAGCAGCCGGGGGTACCGGGTTGGAGCCAAAAACATTCAGTACTTC. Translation: CASSRGYRVGAKNIQYF.

This rearrangement joins TRBV10-2 to TRBJ1-4, with no clear D. Between the trimmed V and J ends, which lost 3 bases and 1 base, there was a span of 6 bases. The V gene's germline CDR1 is WSHSY and CDR2 SAAADI. The CDR3 covers 14 residues. The CDR3 nucleotides read TGCGCCAGCAGTGATAGCCGAACTAATGAAAAACTGTTTTTT. Its protein product is CASSDSRTNEKLFF.

The chain has TRBV28 and TRBJ1-4; maybe TRBD1 (6 bases). From germline, CDR1 is MDHEN and CDR2 SYDVKM. V lost 0 bases to trimming and J lost 2 bases, with 10 bases between them. This CDR3 is built from 16 residues. The CDR3 coding sequence is TGTGCCAGCAGTTTATGGGGGGGGCCCACTAATGAAAAACTGTTTTTT. Its protein product is CASSLWGGPTNEKLFF.

The V and J genes are TRBV3-1 (or the pseudogene TRBV3-2) and TRBJ2-5; weak D call: TRBD1 (6 bases). V lost 2 bases and J lost 2, with 12 bases in between. The CDR3 loop spans 15 amino acids. Germline CDR1 LGHDT, CDR2 YNNKEL (reference sequence). The CDR3 DNA sequence: TGTGCCAGCAGCCAATGGTCAGGGGATCAAGAGACCCAGTACTTC. Its protein is CASSQWSGDQETQYF.

The chain employs TRBV12-3 or TRBV12-4 and TRBJ2-5; perhaps TRBD2 as D (5 bases). This CDR3 comprises 12 residues. Deletions cut 6 bases from V and 5 bases from J, with 10 bases between. The CDR3 reads CASSLAWETQYF. The CDR3 coding sequence is TGTGCCAGCAGCCTAGCATGGGAGACCCAGTACTTC.

CDR3 coding DNA: TGTGCCAGCAGCCAAGTTTCCGGAGTGCAAGAGACCCAGTACTTC. Its translation: CASSQVSGVQETQYF. This rearrangement joins TRBV14 to TRBJ2-5, with unresolved D. The CDR3 sequence is 15 residues long. The germline V gene has CDR1 SGHDN and CDR2 FVKESK. Trimming cost V 1 base and J 2 bases, with 11 bases left between them.

The chain carries TRBV7-2 and TRBJ2-2; possible D gene TRBD1, 5 bases. Germline V CDR1 and CDR2: SGHTA, FQGNSA. The CDR3 extends over 15 amino acids. Trimming took off 4 bases at V and 1 base at J, with 10 bases between the two ends. This CDR3 reads CASSSRGLNTGELFF. CDR3 sequence (DNA): TGTGCCAGCAGCTCAAGGGGATTGAACACCGGGGAGCTGTTTTTT.

V gene TRBV19 combines with J gene TRBJ1-2, with D uncertain. The CDR3 has 13 residues. Trimming removed 6 bases from V and 6 bases from J, with 14 bases in between. CDR1 and CDR2 from the germline V gene are LNHDA and SQIVND (reference sequence). The CDR3: CASRPSGVDGYTF. Written as DNA, the CDR3 is TGTGCCAGTAGACCATCCGGGGTGGATGGCTACACCTTC.

The J gene is TRBJ2-2, the V gene TRBV5-4, with 14 bases lining up with TRBD2. CDR1 is SGHNT and CDR2 is YYREEE in the germline V gene (reference sequence). Germline trimming cut 4 bases from V and 4 bases from J; bases unmatched to any gene: 3. The CDR3 runs 16 residues. In nucleotides, the CDR3 is TGTGCCAGCAGCGCAGGGACTAGCGGGAGCACCGGGGAGCTGTTTTTT. Protein: CASSAGTSGSTGELFF.

The chain combines TRBV27 with TRBJ2-4; no reliable D call. This CDR3 spans 16 amino acids. Germline V lookup: CDR1 MNHEY, CDR2 SMNVEV (reference sequence). V lost 7 bases and J lost 7, with 23 bases in between. CDR3: CASTTYLREVGNIQYF. As DNA, the CDR3 is TGTGCCAGCACCACTTACCTACGCGAGGTGGGGAACATTCAGTACTTC.

This sequence joins TRBV6-1 and TRBJ1-2; 10 bases agree with TRBD1. V was clipped by 2 bases and J by 6 bases; unmatched bases: 12. Germline V gives CDR1 MNHNS, CDR2 SASEGT. The CDR3 runs 17 residues. The CDR3 bases are TGTGCCAGCAGTGAACTTATTGGGACAGGGGAATTAAATGGCTACACCTTC. Amino acid sequence: CASSELIGTGELNGYTF.

V gene TRBV9 combines with J gene TRBJ1-2; perhaps TRBD1 as D (5 bases). V was trimmed by 0 bases and J by 6 bases, leaving 9 bases between them. This CDR3 has 13 amino acids. Germline V gene lookup returns CDR1 SGDLS and CDR2 YYNGEE. The CDR3 reads CASSVDGGDGYTF. As DNA, the CDR3 is TGTGCCAGCAGCGTAGATGGGGGAGATGGCTACACCTTC.

This clone is a singleton in its sample. V and J are TRBV2 and TRBJ1-6; D unclear. Germline V gives CDR1 SNHLY, CDR2 FYNNEI. Trimming took off 4 bases at V and 13 bases at J, with 11 bases between the two ends. The CDR3 runs 12 residues. CDR3 amino acids: CASSVQSRPLHF. CDR3 sequence (DNA): TGTGCCAGCAGTGTTCAAAGTAGGCCCCTCCACTTT.

The chain uses TRBV7-9 and TRBJ2-7; D perhaps matches TRBD2 (6 bases). The CDR3 runs to 13 residues. The germline gives CDR1 SEHNR, CDR2 FQNEAQ (reference sequence). Between the trimmed V and J ends, which lost 8 bases and 3 bases, there was a span of 14 bases. The CDR3 is CASLSAGIYEQYF. DNA of the CDR3: TGTGCCAGCCTTTCAGCGGGTATCTACGAGCAGTACTTC.

V gene TRBV4-2 combines with J gene TRBJ2-3; TRBD2 aligns across 11 bases. CDR1 is LGHNA and CDR2 is YNFKEQ in the germline V gene. V shed 1 base and J 2 bases; nucleotides not matched to a gene: 11. The length of the CDR3 is 19 residues. The CDR3 protein is CASSQVTSGGGFNTDTQYF. CDR3 sequence (DNA): TGTGCCAGCAGCCAAGTAACTAGCGGGGGAGGCTTTAACACAGATACGCAGTATTTT.

The chain employs TRBV18 and TRBJ2-3; D call uncertain. V was pared by 2 bases and J by 2 bases, with 8 bases between. The CDR3 totals 14 residues. The V gene's germline CDR1 is KGHSH and CDR2 LQKENI. CDR3 region: CASSPSQITDTQYF. CDR3 sequence (DNA): TGTGCCAGCTCACCATCCCAAATCACAGATACGCAGTATTTT.

This chain connects TRBV5-1 to TRBJ2-1; TRBD2 matches at 13 bases. In germline, CDR1 is SGHRS, CDR2 YFSETQ. The CDR3 length is 15 residues. With V trimmed by 4 bases and J by 4 bases, 2 bases remained unmatched. The CDR3 protein is CASSPLAGGYNEQFF. CDR3 nucleotides: TGCGCCAGCAGCCCACTAGCGGGAGGGTACAATGAGCAGTTCTTC.